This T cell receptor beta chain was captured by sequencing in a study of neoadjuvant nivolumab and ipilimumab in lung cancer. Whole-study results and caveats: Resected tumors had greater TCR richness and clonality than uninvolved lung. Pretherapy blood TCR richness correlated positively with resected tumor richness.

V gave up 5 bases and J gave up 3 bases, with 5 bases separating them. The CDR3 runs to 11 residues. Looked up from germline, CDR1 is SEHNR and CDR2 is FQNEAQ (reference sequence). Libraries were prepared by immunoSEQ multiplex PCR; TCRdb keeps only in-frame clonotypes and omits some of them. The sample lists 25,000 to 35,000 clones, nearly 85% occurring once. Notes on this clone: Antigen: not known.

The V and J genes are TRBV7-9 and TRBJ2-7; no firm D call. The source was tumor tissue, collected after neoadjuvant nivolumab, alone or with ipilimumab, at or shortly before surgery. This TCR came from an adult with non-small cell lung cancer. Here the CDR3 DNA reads TGTGCCAGCAGCCACGACTACGAGCAGTACTTC. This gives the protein CASSHDYEQYF.